Each of the 4 T cell receptor beta chains below was sequenced from the same sample in a study of blood T cell repertoires in COVID-19. Generated by immunoSEQ multiplex PCR, the TCRdb table keeps only in-frame clones and is missing some. The data contain hundreds of thousands of clones, 92% of them singletons. Sequences were obtained from peripheral blood. The receptor source for this set is a man in his sixties with COVID-19, enrolled during active disease.

The rearrangement uses TRBV28 and TRBJ1-5; no firm D call. In germline, CDR1 is MDHEN, CDR2 SYDVKM. The ends were cut back, 7 bases at V and 2 bases at J, with 15 bases in the middle. The CDR3 spans 15 residues. The CDR3 here is CASTMLGQGNQPQHF. The CDR3 DNA follows: TGTGCCAGCACCATGCTGGGCCAAGGCAATCAGCCCCAGCATTTT.

The chain links TRBV7-2 to TRBJ2-7; D might be TRBD2 (6 bases). CDR3 length: 15 residues. The germline V gene encodes CDR1 SGHTA and CDR2 FQGNSA. The V gene lost 6 bases and the J gene lost 7 bases, with 22 bases spanning the gap. The CDR3 DNA follows: TGTGCCAGCAGTCAAGGTAGCGGTGCCTATCGGGAGCAGTACTTC. Amino acids: CASSQGSGAYREQYF.

V is TRBV19 and J is TRBJ1-2, with a weak D call TRBD1 (5 bases). Looked up from germline, CDR1 is LNHDA and CDR2 is SQIVND (reference sequence). Trimming shortened V by 10 bases and J by 4 bases, and 10 bases separated the two germline ends. There are 11 residues in the CDR3. The CDR3 DNA sequence: TGTGCCACCCTCGGGGGCTATGGCTACACCTTC. As protein: CATLGGYGYTF.

The chain joins TRBV18 to TRBJ2-1; 13 bases line up with TRBD2. The trim removed 4 bases at V and 0 bases at J, leaving 18 bases unmatched. The CDR3 consists of 22 residues. Per the germline V gene, CDR1 is KGHSH and CDR2 is LQKENI. The DNA for the CDR3 is TGTGCCAGCTCACTCCTCACGACTAGCGGGGGGCCCTATCTTAGCTCCTACAATGAGCAGTTCTTC. This translates into CASSLLTTSGGPYLSSYNEQFF. Together with reference TRBV18 and TRBJ2-1, the CDR3 gives the full variable domain: NAGVMQNPRHLVRRRGQEARLRCSPMKGHSHVYWYRQLPEEGLKFMVYLQKENIIDESGMPKERFSAEFPKEGPSILRIQQVVRGDSAAYFCASSLLTTSGGPYLSSYNEQFFGPGTRLTVL.